The 9 T cell receptor beta chains below were found in one sample sequenced in a study of blood T cell repertoires in COVID-19. Some clones are missing from TCRdb's copy, which holds only in-frame ones; the method was immunoSEQ multiplex PCR. The sample includes about 300,000 clones, 86% seen only once; the top ten take about 2.7%. Sequenced material: PBMCs or T cells enriched from blood (not recorded which). These receptors were obtained from a woman between 18 and 29 years old who had recovered from COVID-19.

J is TRBJ2-1 and V is TRBV7-8; possibly TRBD1 for D (6 bases). Trimming left V 5 bases short and J 3 bases short, with 17 bases between. This CDR3 spans 16 amino acids. Germline loops: CDR1 SGHVS, CDR2 FQNEAQ. DNA for the CDR3: TGTGCCAGCAGCCGAGGGGGAGCAGGTGGCTACAATGAGCAGTTCTTC. Amino acids: CASSRGGAGGYNEQFF.

The chain uses TRBV7-8 and TRBJ1-1, with a tentative D call TRBD1 (5 bases). V lost 2 bases, J lost 1 base, and 14 bases lay in between. In germline, CDR1 is SGHVS, CDR2 FQNEAQ. The CDR3 has 16 residues. In DNA, the CDR3 is TGTGCCAGCAGCTTAATAGGACAAACCCCGAACACTGAAGCTTTCTTT. Translating gives CASSLIGQTPNTEAFF.

The rearrangement uses TRBV18 and TRBJ2-7; TRBD2 aligns across 8 bases. Germline CDR1 is KGHSH and CDR2 is LQKENI. This CDR3 comprises 15 residues. V shed 3 bases and J 3 bases; nucleotides not matched to a gene: 7. The DNA of the CDR3 is TGTGCCAGCTCACCTGGTGATAGCGGGAACTACGAGCAGTACTTC. This translates into CASSPGDSGNYEQYF.

This chain joins TRBV7-3 and TRBJ2-2, with 11 bases that match TRBD2. Trimming at V came to 4 bases and at J to 6 bases, leaving 7 bases not matched to a gene. Germline V gene sequence: CDR1 SGHTA, CDR2 FQGTGA. The CDR3 has 16 amino acids. The DNA for the CDR3 is TGTGCCAGCAGCTCCGATACTAGCGGGAGACCCGGGGAGCTGTTTTTT. Translating it yields CASSSDTSGRPGELFF.

The V gene is TRBV28, the J gene TRBJ1-4; a weak D match, TRBD1 (5 bases). Trimming left V 7 bases short and J 7 bases short, with 16 bases between. The CDR3 is 14 amino acids. Germline-derived CDR1 and CDR2 are MDHEN and SYDVKM. The CDR3 sequence is CASTVRAPLEKLFF. The CDR3 region has the DNA TGTGCCAGCACAGTCAGGGCCCCCCTTGAAAAACTGTTTTTT.

CDR3 sequence: CASSSPGTSGVTQYF. The DNA of the CDR3 is TGTGCCAGTAGTAGTCCCGGGACTAGTGGAGTTACGCAGTATTTT. This sequence joins TRBV19 and TRBJ2-3; 8 nucleotides line up with TRBD2. V trimming: 4 bases; J trimming: 8 bases; junction bases outside the gene matches: 11. The CDR3 is made up of 15 amino acids. Germline V lookup: CDR1 LNHDA, CDR2 SQIVND (reference sequence).

Written as DNA, the CDR3 is TGTGCCAGCAGCTTCGGGACAGGGGGAAATAGCAATCAGCCCCAGCATTTT. Translating it yields CASSFGTGGNSNQPQHF. The chain recombines TRBV13 with TRBJ1-5; 11 bases match TRBD1. The V segment lost 3 bases and the J segment 0 bases; nucleotides outside the gene matches: 4. Per the germline V gene, CDR1 is PRHDT and CDR2 is FYEKMQ (reference sequence). This CDR3 has 17 amino acids.

The V call is TRBV27, the J call TRBJ2-7, with TRBD1 as a possible D gene (6 bases). Looked up from germline, CDR1 is MNHEY and CDR2 is SMNVEV (reference sequence). This CDR3 spans 16 amino acids. Trimming stripped 5 bases from V and 1 base from J, with 18 bases between. The CDR3 region is CASSPRDILGSYEQYF. Written as DNA, the CDR3 is TGTGCCAGCAGTCCTCGGGACATTCTTGGGTCCTACGAGCAGTACTTC.

This clone was seen only once. V is TRBV27 and J is TRBJ2-2, with TRBD2 identical over 9 bases. Germline CDR1 MNHEY, CDR2 SMNVEV (reference sequence). V trimming: 2 bases; J trimming: 6 bases; junction bases outside the gene matches: 7. This CDR3 region has 16 residues. CDR3: CASSLRGAGGSGELFF. The CDR3 nucleotides read TGTGCCAGCAGTTTAAGAGGGGCGGGAGGGTCCGGGGAGCTGTTTTTT.